This TCR beta chain was captured in a study of cytomegalovirus exposure and HLA in healthy donors. Germline V gene data show CDR1 as SGHRS and CDR2 as YFSETQ. The CDR3 loop spans 15 amino acids. The V and J ends lost 0 bases and 7 bases, in that order; junction bases with no gene match: 4. These donors, healthy bone marrow donors, were studied. This PCR relied on a set of 60 Vbeta primers and 13 Jbeta primers. Sequencing was performed with immunoSEQ multiplex PCR; in TCRdb, only in-frame clones are kept and a portion is missing. The repertoire holds roughly 130,000 clones, with 73% as singletons. For this clone: As yet, its antigen is unknown.

The study's findings and limits: Some highly shared sequence variants likely arose as a pipeline artifact. Later analysis demonstrated an association between a missense DCLRE1C variant and TCR beta V- and J-gene trimming. V segments that were indistinguishable, TRBV6-2 and TRBV6-3 among them, were omitted from analysis.

Sample: PBMCs. V and J are TRBV5-1 and TRBJ1-4; 9 bases map to TRBD1. The receptor's source is a middle-aged woman in good health and CMV-seronegative. CDR3 residues: CASSLADRGSEKLFF. The CDR3 DNA sequence: TGCGCCAGCAGCTTGGCTGACAGGGGGAGTGAAAAACTGTTTTTT.